This section outlines one T cell receptor beta chain sequence together with its context. This sample was taken from a study of lymphopenia after photon versus proton radiotherapy. There are 13 residues in the CDR3. From germline, CDR1 is LNHDA and CDR2 SQIVND (reference sequence). V dropped 4 bases and J dropped 4; count of bases not matched to a gene: 3. Some clones are missing from TCRdb's copy, which holds only in-frame ones; the method was immunoSEQ multiplex PCR. The data hold 15,000 to 20,000 clones, with 80% to 90% observed a single time. This TCR was sampled from a man aged 65-85 years with pancreatic cancer. This material consisted of peripheral blood, taken from a patient treated with proton-based radiotherapy. The chain combines TRBV19 with TRBJ1-1; 7 bases map to TRBD1. As DNA, the CDR3 is TGTGCCAGTAGTAGGCGGGACAGCACTGAAGCTTTCTTT. Protein: CASSRRDSTEAFF.